The 14 T cell receptor beta chains reported below all come from one sample, sequenced in a study of response to subunit inactivated influenza vaccine. Via MiXCR, TCRdb re-called the RT-PCR reads, giving one row per CDR3 protein. The sample lists more than 450,000 distinct CDR3 sequences, approximately 12% occurring once. Sample: PBMCs from blood, taken on the day of vaccination. The receptors originated from a man in his forties or fifties who received an inactivated influenza vaccine.

The gene calls are TRBV18 and TRBJ2-1; 7 nucleotides align to TRBD2. The CDR3 length is 15 residues. Germline loops: CDR1 KGHSH, CDR2 LQKENI. V was clipped by 1 base and J by 2 bases; unmatched bases: 2. CDR3 residues: CASSPRSGAYNEQFF. The DNA of the CDR3 is TGTGCCAGCTCACCACGGAGCGGGGCCTACAATGAGCAGTTCTTC.

This clonotype was recorded a few times. V is TRBV20-1 and J is TRBJ2-5; D call uncertain. Germline V gene lookup returns CDR1 DFQATT and CDR2 SNEGSKA (reference sequence). V lost 6 bases and J 2 bases, leaving 16 bases between the germline ends. The CDR3 runs 14 residues. CDR3 sequence: CSAPIASEQETQYF. In DNA form, the CDR3 reads TGCAGTGCCCCCATCGCAAGCGAACAAGAGACCCAGTACTTC.

The chain is built from TRBV7-8 and TRBJ2-5; D could derive from TRBD1 or TRBD2 (5 bases each). The V and J ends lost 5 bases and 5 bases respectively, with 18 bases between them. The CDR3 spans 15 residues. The germline V gene has CDR1 SGHVS and CDR2 FQNEAQ. For the CDR3, the DNA is TGTGCCAGCAGCCGAACTGGGACGGTGGGGGAGACCCAGTACTTC. Its translation is CASSRTGTVGETQYF.

This clonotype turned up a few times. CDR3 in DNA: TGCGCCAGCAGTGAGTCGACGAGAATTTCCTACAATGAGCAGTTCTTC. Translated: CASSESTRISYNEQFF. This chain uses TRBV10-2 with TRBJ2-1; D ambiguous. The CDR3 extends over 16 amino acids. V was trimmed by 0 bases and J by 1 base, leaving 10 bases between them. Germline V lookup: CDR1 WSHSY, CDR2 SAAADI.

This clonotype was found once. The chain joins TRBV24-1 to TRBJ2-3, with D possibly TRBD1 on 7 matching bases. Trimming left V 9 bases short and J 0 bases short, with 12 bases between. Germline CDR1 KGHDR, CDR2 SFDVKD. The CDR3 runs to 14 residues. CDR3: CATGGGASTDTQYF. The CDR3 DNA sequence: TGTGCCACCGGAGGGGGCGCGAGCACAGATACGCAGTATTTT.

V gene TRBV11-2 combines with J gene TRBJ2-3, with D unresolved. Germline values: CDR1 SGHAT, CDR2 FQNNGV. CDR3 length equals 11 residues. V was clipped by 8 bases and J by 7 bases, with 10 bases between them. The CDR3, as DNA: TGTGCCAGCGCCGCTGGGTATACGCAGTATTTT. Amino acid sequence: CASAAGYTQYF.

The J gene is TRBJ2-5, the V gene TRBV5-1; perhaps TRBD1 as D (6 bases). The germline CDR1 and CDR2 sequences are SGHRS and YFSETQ. The CDR3 spans 14 residues. V lost 4 bases and J 5 bases, leaving 15 bases between the germline ends. This chain's CDR3 is CASSLRQVAETQYF. CDR3 DNA: TGCGCCAGCAGCCTCCGACAGGTCGCGGAGACCCAGTACTTC.

This clonotype was seen a handful of times. The chain recombines TRBV9 with TRBJ2-7; 10 bases line up with TRBD2. V shed 0 bases, J shed 6 bases, and the junction held 9 bases outside the gene matches. CDR3 length equals 16 residues. CDR1 and CDR2 from the germline V gene are SGDLS and YYNGEE. The CDR3 region has the DNA TGTGCCAGCAGCGTAGCCCTAGCGGGAGAGACTGGCGAGCAGTACTTC. Its translation is CASSVALAGETGEQYF.

This clonotype was seen only a few times. The chain uses TRBV7-2 and TRBJ2-7, with D perhaps TRBD1 (6 bases). In germline, CDR1 is SGHTA, CDR2 FQGNSA. The CDR3 loop spans 13 amino acids. V lost 4 bases and J 3 bases, leaving 10 bases between the germline ends. Here the CDR3 reads CASSSQQGYEQYF. The CDR3 nucleotides are TGTGCCAGCAGCTCCCAACAGGGCTACGAGCAGTACTTC.

This clonotype was detected only a few times. The chain has TRBV3-1 and TRBJ1-2, with D tentatively TRBD1 (5 bases). Trimming removed 3 bases at V and 0 bases at J, with 8 bases between. The CDR3 spans 14 residues. The germline V gene has CDR1 LGHDT and CDR2 YNNKEL (reference sequence). The DNA for the CDR3 is TGTGCCAGCAGCCAGGACACTTCTAACTATGGCTACACCTTC. Translating gives CASSQDTSNYGYTF.

This clonotype was seen a few times. The chain joins TRBV2 to TRBJ2-3; D could derive from TRBD1 or TRBD2 (5 bases each). Germline values: CDR1 SNHLY, CDR2 FYNNEI. Trimming removed 7 bases at V and 3 bases at J, with 17 bases between. The CDR3 has 15 residues. The CDR3 DNA follows: TGTGCCAGCACCAAAGGGTCAGGGAGAACAGATACGCAGTATTTT. Translated, it gives CASTKGSGRTDTQYF. Based on the CDR3 plus reference TRBV2 and TRBJ2-3, the full variable domain is EPEVTQTPSHQVTQMGQEVILRCVPISNHLYFYWYRQILGQKVEFLVSFYNNEISEKSEIFDDQFSVERPDGSNFTLKIRSTKLEDSAMYFCASTKGSGRTDTQYFGPGTRLTVL.

The gene calls are TRBV12-3 or TRBV12-4 and TRBJ2-3; D may be TRBD1 (5 bases). Trimming removed 4 bases from V and 6 bases from J, with 14 bases in between. The CDR3 totals 14 residues. In DNA, the CDR3 is TGTGCCAGCAGTTCGGTCAGGGCCAGGGATACGCAGTATTTT. Protein product: CASSSVRARDTQYF.

This clonotype was seen more than once but under ten times. This chain uses TRBV7-2 with TRBJ2-4; TRBD1 might be the D (6 bases). Germline loops: CDR1 SGHTA, CDR2 FQGNSA. Trimming shortened V by 5 bases and J by 4 bases, and 9 bases separated the two germline ends. The CDR3 totals 13 residues. This CDR3 reads CASSRTVKNIQYF. The CDR3 nucleotides are TGTGCCAGCAGCAGGACAGTGAAAAACATTCAGTACTTC.

The table lists this clonotype with a few counts. The chain is built from TRBV20-1 and TRBJ1-2, with D unclear. V was trimmed by 1 base and J by 4 bases, leaving 10 bases between them. Per germline, CDR1 DFQATT and CDR2 SNEGSKA (reference sequence). This CDR3 region has 13 residues. CDR3 protein: CSARVNSRYGYTF. The CDR3 DNA reads as TGCAGTGCTAGAGTAAACAGCCGCTATGGCTACACCTTC.